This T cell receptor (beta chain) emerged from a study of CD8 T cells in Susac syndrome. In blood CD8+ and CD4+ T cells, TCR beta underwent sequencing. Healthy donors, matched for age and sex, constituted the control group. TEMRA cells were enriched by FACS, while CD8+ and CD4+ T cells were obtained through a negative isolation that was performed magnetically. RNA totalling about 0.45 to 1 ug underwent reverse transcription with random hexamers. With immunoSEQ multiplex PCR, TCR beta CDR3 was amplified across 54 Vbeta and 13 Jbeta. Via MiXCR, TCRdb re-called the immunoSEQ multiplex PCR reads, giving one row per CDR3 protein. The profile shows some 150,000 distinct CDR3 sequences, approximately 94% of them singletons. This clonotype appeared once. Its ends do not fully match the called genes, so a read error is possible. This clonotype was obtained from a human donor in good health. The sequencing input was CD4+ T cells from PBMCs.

The CDR3 nucleotides are TGTGCCAGCACTCGGACGGGCCGTAGCCATCAGCCCCAGCATTTT. Amino acids: CASTRTGRSHQPQHF. The J gene is TRBJ1-5, the V gene TRBV2; the D is unclear. The CDR3 is 15 residues long. In germline, CDR1 is SNHLY, CDR2 FYNNEI. Looking up the rest from reference TRBV2 and TRBJ1-5 gives the full variable domain: EPEVTQTPSHQVTQMGQEVILRCVPISNHLYFYWYRQILGQKVEFLVSFYNNEISEKSEIFDDQFSVERPDGSNFTLKIRSTKLEDSAMYFCASTRTGRSHQPQHFGDGTRLSIL.